Below, 28 T cell receptor beta chains from the same sample are listed, as sequenced in a study of blood T cells in healthy people across ages. Primers used in a second PCR of about 7 to 12 cycles were a sample-barcoded 5' primer and a J-beta primer mix. MiXCR was run by TCRdb on the 5' RACE reads, yielding one entry per CDR3 protein. The data hold more than 800,000 distinct CDR3 sequences, with about 28% observed a single time. The sequencing sample was made of blood. These receptors all come from a woman aged 80 or over in good health.

This clonotype was counted only a few times. This rearrangement joins TRBV18 to TRBJ1-5, with 7 bases that match TRBD1. In germline, CDR1 is KGHSH, CDR2 LQKENI. V lost 2 bases to trimming and J lost 4 bases; unmatched junction nucleotides: 5. There are 15 residues in the CDR3. In DNA form, the CDR3 reads TGTGCCAGCTCACCAAAAGGGACAGAAAATCAGCCCCAGCATTTT. Translating it yields CASSPKGTENQPQHF.

The V call is TRBV10-3, the J call TRBJ1-1; D unresolved. V lost 2 bases to trimming and J lost 4 bases, with 8 bases between them. The CDR3 is 13 residues long. CDR1 is ENHRY and CDR2 is SYGVKD in the germline V gene. Here the CDR3 DNA reads TGTGCCATCAGTGAGCCCCTCCTCACTGAAGCTTTCTTT. This codes for CAISEPLLTEAFF.

A few counts support this clonotype. This chain connects TRBV5-1 to TRBJ2-2; D tentatively reads TRBD1 or TRBD2 (6 bases each). V was cut by 4 bases and J by 4 bases, with 14 bases left in between. This CDR3 region has 15 residues. CDR1 is SGHRS and CDR2 is YFSETQ in the germline V gene. The CDR3 coding sequence is TGCGCCAGCAGCCGCCGGGGGCCAGGCACCGGGGAGCTGTTTTTT. Translating it yields CASSRRGPGTGELFF.

The chain is built from TRBV7-2 and TRBJ1-6; tentatively, D is TRBD1 (5 bases). CDR3 length: 18 residues. From germline, CDR1 is SGHTA and CDR2 FQGNSA. The ends were cut back, 3 bases at V and 9 bases at J, with 24 bases in the middle. CDR3 in amino acids: CASSFGASLNRGSSPLHF. In nucleotides, the CDR3 is TGTGCCAGCAGCTTCGGGGCTTCATTAAACAGAGGAAGTTCACCCCTCCACTTT.

The chain employs TRBV11-2 and TRBJ2-2; TRBD1 is a possible D gene (5 bases). The V end lost 5 bases, the J end lost 4 bases, and 17 bases lay between the germline ends. CDR1 is SGHAT, CDR2 FQNNGV, per germline. The CDR3 sequence is 16 residues long. The CDR3 DNA reads TGTGCCAGCAGCACTCAGATAGGGGCAGGCACCGGGGAGCTGTTTTTT. Its translation is CASSTQIGAGTGELFF.

This chain uses TRBV11-2 with TRBJ2-1; tentatively, D is TRBD1 (6 bases). The CDR3 is 13 amino acids. Between the trimmed V and J ends, which lost 3 bases and 7 bases, there was a span of 10 bases. Germline V gene data show CDR1 as SGHAT and CDR2 as FQNNGV. Here the CDR3 reads CASSLGAPNEQFF. For the CDR3, the DNA is TGTGCCAGCAGCTTGGGGGCACCGAATGAGCAGTTCTTC.

The table lists this clonotype with many counts. The chain uses TRBV6-2 or TRBV6-3 and TRBJ2-1; D is undetermined. CDR1 is MNHEY and CDR2 is SVGEGT in the germline V gene. CDR3 length equals 13 residues. Trimming removed 7 bases at V and 1 base at J, with 8 bases between. CDR3 DNA sequence: TGTGCCAGCACTGGGTTATCCTACAATGAGCAGTTCTTC. Its translation: CASTGLSYNEQFF.

The sample holds many counts of this clonotype. The rearrangement uses TRBV5-1 and TRBJ1-2, with 8 bases identical to TRBD1. The CDR3 has 14 amino acids. J was trimmed by 6 bases and V by 4 bases; bases with no gene match: 8. The germline gives CDR1 SGHRS, CDR2 YFSETQ. CDR3 residues: CASSRPDRGNGYTF. CDR3 nucleotides: TGCGCCAGCAGCCGACCTGACAGGGGTAATGGCTACACCTTC. Full variable domain (rest looked up from reference TRBV5-1 and TRBJ1-2): KAGVTQTPRYLIKTRGQQVTLSCSPISGHRSVSWYQQTPGQGLQFLFEYFSETQRNKGNFPGRFSGRQFSNSRSEMNVSTLELGDSALYLCASSRPDRGNGYTFGSGTRLTVV.

The chain employs TRBV20-1 and TRBJ2-5, with D possibly being TRBD2 (5 bases). With the DNA end fitting TRBJ2-7 better, the J assignment may be wrong. CDR1 DFQATT and CDR2 SNEGSKA come from the germline V gene (reference sequence). This CDR3 is 13 amino acids long. CDR3 amino acids: CSWGREARDEQYF. The CDR3 bases are TGCAGCTGGGGTAGGGAAGCGAGGGACGAGCAGTACTTC.

The gene calls are TRBV20-1 and TRBJ1-2; TRBD1 might be the D (5 bases). The CDR3 covers 13 residues. From germline, CDR1 is DFQATT and CDR2 SNEGSKA (reference sequence). V lost 3 bases and J 5 bases, leaving 13 bases between the germline ends. The CDR3 is CSASDGGGYGYTF. The DNA for the CDR3 is TGCAGTGCTAGTGACGGGGGGGGTTATGGCTACACCTTC.

For the CDR3, the DNA is TGTGCCAGCAGGCAGGGTGGGCAAGAGACCCAGTACTTC. Amino acids: CASRQGGQETQYF. This rearrangement joins TRBV2 to TRBJ2-5; tentative D call: TRBD1 (5 bases). Germline CDR1 SNHLY, CDR2 FYNNEI. V gave up 6 bases and J gave up 2 bases, with 10 bases separating them. This CDR3 has 13 amino acids.

To note about this clonotype: A much bigger clone sits one base away, suggesting this may be a read error. This chain uses TRBV14 with TRBJ2-1; unclear D gene. The end of the DNA fits TRBJ2-7 better, so the J call may be wrong. Germline CDR1 and CDR2: SGHDN and FVKESK. The CDR3 has 14 residues. The CDR3 protein is CASSQGGLLNEQYF. The CDR3 DNA sequence: TGTGCCAGCAGCCAAGGCGGTCTCCTCAATGAGCAGTACTTC.

This clonotype was recorded only once. This sequence joins TRBV6-2 or TRBV6-3 and TRBJ2-7; 8 nucleotides align to TRBD1. V trimming: 7 bases; J trimming: 3 bases; junction bases outside the gene matches: 5. The CDR3 has 13 residues. Germline V gene data show CDR1 as MNHEY and CDR2 as SVGEGT. CDR3 bases: TGTGCCAGCAAAGGACAGGGCATCTACGAGCAGTACTTC. This codes for CASKGQGIYEQYF.

The chain links TRBV6-2 or TRBV6-3 to TRBJ2-6; perhaps TRBD1 as D (6 bases). Germline V gene sequence: CDR1 MNHEY, CDR2 SVGEGT. V lost 5 bases to trimming and J lost 1 base, with 12 bases between them. CDR3 length: 16 residues. The CDR3 bases are TGTGCCAGCAGTACAGGGAGACTTTCTGGGGCCAACGTCCTGACTTTC. Residues: CASSTGRLSGANVLTF.

This clonotype has a handful of counts. The chain uses TRBV19 and TRBJ1-1; D gene unclear. Trimming cost V 1 base and J 5 bases, with 11 bases left between them. The CDR3 has 14 residues. The germline gives CDR1 LNHDA, CDR2 SQIVND (reference sequence). The CDR3 DNA is TGTGCCAGTAGTATAGGGGCAGGCGGAACTGAAGCTTTCTTT. This sequence encodes CASSIGAGGTEAFF.

The rearrangement links TRBV19 to TRBJ1-3; a weak D match, TRBD1 (5 bases). The CDR3 runs to 13 residues. Germline V gene sequence: CDR1 LNHDA, CDR2 SQIVND (reference sequence). The V end was cut by 5 bases, the J end by 9 bases, with 14 bases between. The DNA for the CDR3 is TGTGCCAGTAGTGACGACAGCACCAGCACCATATATTTT. It is translated as CASSDDSTSTIYF.

The genes are TRBV15 and TRBJ2-7; 9 bases map to TRBD2. The CDR3 length is 17 residues. The germline V gene encodes CDR1 LNHNV and CDR2 YYDKDF (reference sequence). J was trimmed by 0 bases and V by 3 bases; bases with no gene match: 9. As DNA, the CDR3 is TGTGCCACCAGCAGGGATGTAGCGGGAGCGGGCTCCTACGAGCAGTACTTC. The encoded protein is CATSRDVAGAGSYEQYF.

The chain has TRBV27 and TRBJ1-4, with 9 nucleotides matching TRBD1. The V segment lost 5 bases and the J segment 8 bases; nucleotides outside the gene matches: 9. Germline CDR1 MNHEY, CDR2 SMNVEV (reference sequence). The CDR3 extends over 15 amino acids. The CDR3 DNA sequence: TGTGCCAGCAGTCCACGGACAGGGGTCGGCGAAAAACTGTTTTTT. This codes for CASSPRTGVGEKLFF.

The chain joins TRBV5-1 to TRBJ1-6, with 7 bases matching TRBD1. CDR3 length: 16 residues. V lost 3 bases and J lost 11; bases outside the gene matches: 14. Per germline, CDR1 SGHRS and CDR2 YFSETQ. The CDR3 loop reads CASSSHLGQANPPLHF. For the CDR3, the DNA is TGCGCCAGCAGCTCTCATCTAGGACAGGCGAATCCACCCCTCCACTTT.

This clonotype showed up many times. The chain is built from TRBV7-2 and TRBJ1-2; D is possibly TRBD1 (5 bases). Trimming removed 5 bases from V and 4 bases from J, with 11 bases in between. The CDR3 has 13 residues. Germline V gene sequence: CDR1 SGHTA, CDR2 FQGNSA. CDR3 DNA sequence: TGTGCCAGCAGCCTGGGACGAACCTATGGCTACACCTTC. Residues: CASSLGRTYGYTF.

This clonotype was detected only a few times. This chain uses TRBV6-5 with TRBJ1-3, with TRBD1 matching 8 bases. From germline, CDR1 is MNHEY and CDR2 SVGAGI. The CDR3 is 15 amino acids. V trimming: 5 bases; J trimming: 7 bases; junction bases outside the gene matches: 10. CDR3 amino acids: CASSVTGGTGNTIYF. The DNA of the CDR3 is TGTGCCAGCAGTGTAACAGGGGGTACCGGGAACACCATATATTTT.

The chain carries TRBV5-5 and TRBJ1-1; D is undetermined. V lost 1 base to trimming and J lost 1 base, with 11 bases between them. The length of the CDR3 is 15 residues. Germline V CDR1 and CDR2: SGHKS, YYEKEE (reference sequence). CDR3 in amino acids: CASSLLGPTNTEAFF. The CDR3 nucleotides read TGTGCCAGCAGCTTGCTAGGTCCGACGAACACTGAAGCTTTCTTT. The whole variable domain, filled in from reference TRBV5-5 and TRBJ1-1, reads DAGVTQSPTHLIKTRGQQVTLRCSPISGHKSVSWYQQVLGQGPQFIFQYYEKEERGRGNFPDRFSARQFPNYSSELNVNALLLGDSALYLCASSLLGPTNTEAFFGQGTRLTVV.

This clonotype has a count of ten or more. The chain couples TRBV2 to TRBJ2-1, with no clear D. The V and J ends lost 4 bases and 5 bases respectively, with 9 bases between them. The CDR3 length is 13 residues. Germline CDR1 and CDR2: SNHLY and FYNNEI. The CDR3 loop is CASSANRNNEQFF. CDR3 nucleotide sequence: TGTGCCAGCAGTGCAAACAGAAACAATGAGCAGTTCTTC.

This rearrangement joins TRBV6-6 to TRBJ1-2; weak D call: TRBD1 (6 bases). The germline V gene has CDR1 MNHNY and CDR2 SVGAGI (reference sequence). CDR3 length equals 14 residues. V was shortened by 4 bases and J by 2 bases, with 11 bases between the two germline ends. As DNA, the CDR3 is TGTGCCAGCAGTTGGCAGGGGCAAAACTATGGCTACACCTTC. It yields the protein CASSWQGQNYGYTF.

This chain joins TRBV29-1 and TRBJ2-3, with D perhaps being TRBD1 or TRBD2 (6 bases each). There are 13 residues in the CDR3. V gave up 7 bases and J gave up 2 bases, with 13 bases separating them. Per the germline V gene, CDR1 is SQVTM and CDR2 is ANQGSEA. CDR3 sequence reads: CSGRGRYTDTQYF. CDR3 DNA sequence: TGCAGCGGTAGGGGGAGGTACACAGATACGCAGTATTTT.

In this sample, this clonotype turned up a few times. The J gene is TRBJ2-5, the V gene TRBV20-1, with D possibly matching TRBD1 (5 bases). Germline CDR1 is DFQATT and CDR2 is SNEGSKA (reference sequence). This CDR3 is built from 10 residues. Trimming removed 7 bases at V and 4 bases at J, with 7 bases between. The CDR3, as DNA: TGCAGTGGCCAGGGAGAGACCCAGTACTTC. This encodes CSGQGETQYF.

J is TRBJ1-1 and V is TRBV9; maybe TRBD1 (5 bases). V gave up 3 bases and J gave up 7 bases, with 19 bases separating them. The germline CDR1 and CDR2 sequences are SGDLS and YYNGEE. The CDR3 runs to 15 residues. The CDR3 is CASSAPGRRSSEAFF. DNA of the CDR3: TGTGCCAGCAGCGCTCCGGGACGTAGGTCTAGTGAAGCTTTCTTT.

J is TRBJ1-4 and V is TRBV29-1; possibly TRBD1 for D (6 bases). Trimming stripped 6 bases from V and 3 bases from J, with 11 bases between. The CDR3 extends over 13 amino acids. Germline lookup yields CDR1 SQVTM and CDR2 ANQGSEA. The chain's CDR3 is CSVSGVANEKLFF. CDR3 in DNA: TGCAGCGTGTCAGGGGTGGCTAATGAAAAACTGTTTTTT.